Presented here are 30 T cell receptor beta chains from one specimen sequenced in a study of T cells in localized non-small cell lung cancer. Sequencing used immunoSEQ multiplex PCR; TCRdb keeps in-frame clones, though not all of them. Of some 51,000 clones listed, about nine tenths were seen once; the top ten hold 4.5% to 5.5%. The sample was peripheral blood, taken before any cancer treatment. The receptors shown here come from a woman aged 40-69 years with stage I lung adenocarcinoma.

The chain is built from TRBV27 and TRBJ2-1; TRBD2 matches 7 bases. The CDR3 has 16 amino acids. CDR1 is MNHEY and CDR2 is SMNVEV in the germline V gene (reference sequence). V lost 0 bases to trimming and J lost 3 bases; unmatched junction nucleotides: 5. CDR3 nucleotide sequence: TGTGCCAGCAGTTTATCGGCTAGCGGCTACTACAATGAGCAGTTCTTC. This encodes CASSLSASGYYNEQFF.

The chain recombines TRBV30 with TRBJ2-7; tentatively, D is TRBD1 or TRBD2 (6 bases each). V was clipped by 7 bases and J by 7 bases, with 20 bases between them. The CDR3 is made up of 13 amino acids. CDR1 and CDR2 (germline): GTSNPN, SVGIG (reference sequence). The CDR3 here is CASGHGIRGEQYF. The CDR3 DNA reads TGTGCCTCGGGACATGGGATCCGGGGGGAGCAGTACTTC.

This clone was counted a few times. This sequence joins TRBV2 and TRBJ2-3; 12 bases are a match to TRBD2. This CDR3 is 16 amino acids long. Trimming cost V 5 bases and J 2 bases; bases outside gene matches: 5. Germline V gene data show CDR1 as SNHLY and CDR2 as FYNNEI. The CDR3 coding sequence is TGTGCCAGCAGTCGAGCTAGCGGGGGGGCCACAGATACGCAGTATTTT. Translation: CASSRASGGATDTQYF. Full variable domain (remainder filled in from reference TRBV2 and TRBJ2-3): EPEVTQTPSHQVTQMGQEVILRCVPISNHLYFYWYRQILGQKVEFLVSFYNNEISEKSEIFDDQFSVERPDGSNFTLKIRSTKLEDSAMYFCASSRASGGATDTQYFGPGTRLTVL.

The V and J genes are TRBV7-2 and TRBJ2-3, with 8 bases matching TRBD2. This CDR3 has 14 amino acids. Germline values: CDR1 SGHTA, CDR2 FQGNSA. After removal of 5 bases from V and 1 base from J, the junction contained 2 bases not matched to a gene. The CDR3 loop reads CASSPTSGTDTQYF. CDR3 coding DNA: TGTGCCAGCAGCCCGACTAGCGGCACAGATACGCAGTATTTT.

The chain's CDR3 is CASSPGLAGVAGELFF. DNA of the CDR3: TGTGCCAGCAGCCCCGGACTAGCGGGTGTAGCCGGGGAGCTGTTTTTT. The chain carries TRBV11-2 and TRBJ2-2; 11 bases agree with TRBD2. The CDR3 is made up of 16 amino acids. The V gene end was trimmed by 5 bases and the J gene end by 6 bases; junction bases not matched to a gene: 8. In germline, CDR1 is SGHAT, CDR2 FQNNGV.

This sequence joins TRBV19 and TRBJ2-4; the D gene is possibly TRBD2 (6 bases). Germline V gene data show CDR1 as LNHDA and CDR2 as SQIVND (reference sequence). The V end lost 6 bases, the J end lost 0 bases, and 33 bases lay between the germline ends. The CDR3 runs to 22 residues. CDR3 protein: CASSSIEIQPGGDTLAKNIQYF. CDR3 bases: TGTGCCAGTAGCTCGATTGAAATTCAACCCGGGGGAGATACTCTAGCCAAAAACATTCAGTACTTC.

This chain joins TRBV5-1 and TRBJ2-3; D ambiguous. V shed 0 bases and J shed 5 bases, with 7 bases lying between them. Germline V gene lookup returns CDR1 SGHRS and CDR2 YFSETQ. CDR3 length equals 13 residues. For the CDR3, the DNA is TGCGCCAGCAGCTTGGCCTTGCGAGATACGCAGTATTTT. Amino acids: CASSLALRDTQYF.

This clone appeared once. This sequence joins TRBV7-8 and TRBJ1-2; 8 bases agree with TRBD1. The ends lost 1 base at V and 7 bases at J; junction bases unmatched: 8. The CDR3 has 15 residues. Germline CDR1 SGHVS, CDR2 FQNEAQ. CDR3 sequence reads: CASSLVAGGMSGYTF. The CDR3 DNA is TGTGCCAGCAGCTTAGTGGCAGGGGGCATGAGTGGCTACACCTTC.

The chain recombines TRBV19 with TRBJ2-3, with D maybe TRBD2 (6 bases). CDR3 length: 13 amino acids. Between the trimmed V and J ends, which lost 7 bases and 2 bases, there was a span of 10 bases. The germline V gene has CDR1 LNHDA and CDR2 SQIVND (reference sequence). The CDR3 spells CASKTRHTDTQYF. The DNA of the CDR3 is TGTGCCAGTAAGACTAGACACACAGATACGCAGTATTTT.

A few counts support this clone. V and J are TRBV19 and TRBJ1-5, with TRBD1 as a possible D gene (5 bases). V lost 3 bases to trimming and J lost 7 bases, with 10 bases between them. CDR1 LNHDA and CDR2 SQIVND come from the germline V gene (reference sequence). CDR3 size: 13 residues. DNA of the CDR3: TGTGCCAGTAGTATGAGGGGTGGCCAGCCCCAGCATTTT. Amino acids: CASSMRGGQPQHF.

The CDR3 protein is CASSSSGASTDTQYF. The CDR3, as DNA: TGTGCCAGCAGCTCGAGCGGGGCTAGCACAGATACGCAGTATTTT. This rearrangement joins TRBV11-2 to TRBJ2-3, with 7 bases aligning to TRBD2. This CDR3 contains 15 residues. The V segment lost 4 bases and the J segment 0 bases; nucleotides outside the gene matches: 4. Germline V gene lookup returns CDR1 SGHAT and CDR2 FQNNGV.

This clone has more than one count but fewer than ten. The chain combines TRBV10-1 with TRBJ1-6; D is unclear. This CDR3 has 13 amino acids. The V end was cut by 4 bases, the J end by 7 bases, with 8 bases between. From germline, CDR1 is WNHNN and CDR2 SYGVQD (reference sequence). The CDR3 spells CASSASRNSPLHF. In nucleotides, the CDR3 is TGCGCCAGCAGTGCCTCAAGAAATTCACCCCTCCACTTT.

J is TRBJ1-6 and V is TRBV5-1; D is unresolved. V lost 1 base to trimming and J lost 14 bases, with 13 bases between them. This CDR3 is 13 amino acids long. In germline, CDR1 is SGHRS, CDR2 YFSETQ. The CDR3 loop is CASSLPPDVTLHF. CDR3 DNA sequence: TGCGCCAGCAGCTTGCCCCCCGACGTAACCCTCCACTTT.

The CDR3 is CASSAPGQGTGTQYF. The CDR3 coding sequence is TGTGCCAGCAGTGCCCCGGGACAGGGTACGGGGACCCAGTACTTC. This chain links TRBV25-1 with TRBJ2-5; 9 positions agree with TRBD1. J was trimmed by 7 bases and V by 4 bases; bases with no gene match: 10. Germline V CDR1 and CDR2: MGHDK, SYGVNS. CDR3 length equals 15 residues.

The chain combines TRBV11-1 with TRBJ2-1; TRBD2 matches 9 bases. CDR3 size: 15 residues. V gave up 2 bases and J gave up 8 bases; unmatched junction bases: 7. Germline V gives CDR1 SGHAT, CDR2 FQDESV (reference sequence). CDR3: CASSLQGGGAHEQFF. CDR3 DNA: TGTGCCAGCAGCTTACAAGGCGGGGGGGCCCATGAGCAGTTCTTC.

The rearrangement uses TRBV19 and TRBJ2-5, with D possibly being TRBD2 (5 bases). V lost 7 bases and J 5 bases, leaving 23 bases between the germline ends. This CDR3 is 16 amino acids long. Germline values: CDR1 LNHDA, CDR2 SQIVND (reference sequence). CDR3 in amino acids: CASTSKYSPQRETQYF. The CDR3 DNA follows: TGTGCCAGTACATCTAAGTATAGTCCCCAGCGGGAGACCCAGTACTTC.

The genes are TRBV7-3 and TRBJ2-3; tentatively, D is TRBD1 (5 bases). CDR3 length: 15 amino acids. Germline CDR1 is SGHTA and CDR2 is FQGTGA. The ends were cut back, 5 bases at V and 4 bases at J, with 16 bases in the middle. CDR3 sequence (DNA): TGTGCCAGCAGCCCCGCAGGGTCCGCCTCAGATACGCAGTATTTT. Its translation: CASSPAGSASDTQYF.

V gene TRBV9 combines with J gene TRBJ1-4; TRBD1 aligns across 7 bases. V shed 0 bases, J shed 3 bases, and the junction held 5 bases outside the gene matches. Germline CDR1 SGDLS, CDR2 YYNGEE. CDR3 length equals 16 residues. The CDR3 DNA reads as TGTGCCAGCAGCGTAGAGACAGGGATTCCTAATGAAAAACTGTTTTTT. Its translation is CASSVETGIPNEKLFF.

J is TRBJ1-4 and V is TRBV10-3; D remains ambiguous. Trimming stripped 2 bases from V and 5 bases from J, with 6 bases between. Germline lookup yields CDR1 ENHRY and CDR2 SYGVKD. There are 13 residues in the CDR3. CDR3 sequence (DNA): TGTGCCATCAGTGAGAAAAGGAATGAAAAACTGTTTTTT. Translated, it gives CAISEKRNEKLFF.

The chain couples TRBV5-4 to TRBJ1-2; TRBD1 agrees at 7 bases. Germline V lookup: CDR1 SGHNT, CDR2 YYREEE (reference sequence). The CDR3 runs to 14 residues. V was clipped by 1 base and J by 10 bases; unmatched bases: 10. DNA of the CDR3: TGTGCCAGCAGCTTGTCCCGGACAGGTTTCGACTACACCTTC. Translating gives CASSLSRTGFDYTF.

The V and J genes are TRBV29-1 and TRBJ1-5; 7 bases map to TRBD1. Trimming at V came to 7 bases and at J to 3 bases, leaving 6 bases not matched to a gene. There are 13 residues in the CDR3. The V gene's germline CDR1 is SQVTM and CDR2 ANQGSEA. The CDR3 loop reads CSAGQAHNQPQHF. CDR3 in DNA: TGCAGCGCCGGACAGGCCCACAATCAGCCCCAGCATTTT.

This clone occurred a few times. The chain has TRBV7-9 and TRBJ1-2, with 9 nucleotides matching TRBD1. The CDR3 is 13 residues long. The germline V gene encodes CDR1 SEHNR and CDR2 FQNEAQ (reference sequence). The J segment lost 8 bases and the V segment lost 5 bases, leaving 6 bases of the junction unmatched. The CDR3 protein is CASSLTGGEGYTF. The CDR3 DNA reads TGTGCCAGCAGCCTCACAGGGGGCGAAGGCTACACCTTC.

The chain carries TRBV6-5 and TRBJ1-4; D not resolved. The CDR3 has 12 residues. Germline CDR1 is MNHEY and CDR2 is SVGAGI. V lost 4 bases and J lost 8, with 8 bases in between. CDR3 DNA sequence: TGTGCCAGCAGTTCAGGATGGGAAAAACTGTTTTTT. Translating it yields CASSSGWEKLFF.

This clone is medium-sized in the sample. The chain uses TRBV7-6 and TRBJ2-1, with D uncertain. CDR3 length equals 15 residues. V was shortened by 1 base and J by 4 bases, with 11 bases between the two germline ends. Germline V gene lookup returns CDR1 SGHVS and CDR2 FNYEAQ. CDR3 DNA sequence: TGTGCCAGCAGCTTAGGCCGGGCAGGATACAATGAGCAGTTCTTC. It yields the protein CASSLGRAGYNEQFF.

The J gene is TRBJ2-1, the V gene TRBV5-1, with 11 nucleotides matching TRBD2. The germline V gene has CDR1 SGHRS and CDR2 YFSETQ. The length of the CDR3 is 17 residues. Trimming took 4 bases from V and 10 from J; bases not matched to a gene: 16. This CDR3 reads CASSHGADSGGAGEQFF. In DNA, the CDR3 is TGCGCCAGCAGCCATGGGGCTGATAGCGGGGGGGCTGGAGAGCAGTTCTTC.

The chain combines TRBV19 with TRBJ1-1, with 7 bases lining up with TRBD1. The germline V gene has CDR1 LNHDA and CDR2 SQIVND (reference sequence). J gave up 1 base and V 5 bases, and 7 bases lay outside the gene matches. The CDR3 is 15 residues long. DNA of the CDR3: TGTGCCAGTAGTGCGTCCGGGACAGCGAACACTGAAGCTTTCTTT. Encoded protein: CASSASGTANTEAFF.

The table lists this clone with a few counts. CDR3 sequence reads: CATSRARGYGYTF. The CDR3 bases are TGTGCCACCAGCAGAGCGCGGGGGTACGGCTACACCTTC. The genes are TRBV15 and TRBJ1-2, with D possibly TRBD1 on 5 matching bases. The CDR3 is made up of 13 amino acids. Trimming shortened V by 1 base and J by 8 bases, and 11 bases separated the two germline ends. Germline CDR1 and CDR2: LNHNV and YYDKDF (reference sequence).

The V gene is TRBV6-5, the J gene TRBJ1-2, with TRBD1 matching 9 bases. The trim removed 5 bases at V and 2 bases at J, leaving 3 bases unmatched. Germline V CDR1 and CDR2: MNHEY, SVGAGI. The CDR3 loop spans 14 amino acids. CDR3 DNA sequence: TGTGCCAGCAGTCGGGACAGGGACAACTATGGCTACACCTTC. Translating it yields CASSRDRDNYGYTF.

This clone was seen just once. The genes are TRBV19 and TRBJ2-7, with D possibly being TRBD1 (6 bases). Germline lookup yields CDR1 LNHDA and CDR2 SQIVND (reference sequence). V gave up 6 bases and J gave up 4 bases, with 10 bases separating them. This CDR3 is 12 amino acids long. CDR3 bases: TGTGCCAGTAGAGGGGGAAGTTACGAGCAGTACTTC. This translates into CASRGGSYEQYF.

This chain uses TRBV5-1 with TRBJ2-3; D tentatively reads TRBD1 or TRBD2 (5 bases each). The germline V gene has CDR1 SGHRS and CDR2 YFSETQ. Trimming cost V 0 bases and J 2 bases, with 7 bases left between them. The CDR3 spans 14 residues. DNA for the CDR3: TGCGCCAGCAGCTTGGCGGGGACCACAGATACGCAGTATTTT. Residues: CASSLAGTTDTQYF.